The rows below give T cell receptor beta chains drawn from one sample of a study of blood T cells in healthy people across ages. MiXCR was run by TCRdb on the 5' RACE reads, yielding one entry per CDR3 protein. The table shows some 710,000 distinct CDR3 sequences, with 22% occurring only once. Sequences were obtained from blood. All receptors derive from a man between 65 and 79 years old in good health. Each CDR3 is given with its conserved first and last residue. The D gene is left open where the match is weak. Some rows have no size entry. The others give once, few or many, or a class for an expanded clone.

v_call	d_call	cdr3_length	clone_size	j_call	cdr3_nt	cdr3_aa
TRBV10-3	TRBD1	14	few	TRBJ2-5	TGTGCCATCAGTGAGCCACAGGGGCAAGAGACCCAGTACTTC	CAISEPQGQETQYF
TRBV29-1	.	12	.	TRBJ1-1	TGCAGCGTTCGACACCGCGACACTGAAGCTTCCTTT	CSVRHRDTEASF
TRBV20-1	TRBD1	14	.	TRBJ1-4	TGCAGTGCTAGTAAGGGACAGTCTAATGAAAAACTGTTTTTT	CSASKGQSNEKLFF
TRBV2	TRBD2	18	few	TRBJ2-1	TGTGCCAGCAGTGAAGCGCTTAGCGGGGGCCTCTCCTACAATGAGCAGTTCTTC	CASSEALSGGLSYNEQFF
TRBV4-2	TRBD1	16	.	TRBJ2-5	TGTGCCAGCAGCCCAGGGGACAGGGGGTCGAAAGAGACCCAGTACTTC	CASSPGDRGSKETQYF
TRBV4-1	TRBD2	16	few	TRBJ2-5	TGCGCCAGCAGCCAAGATTGGGCTAGCGGGCCCGGGACCCAGTACTTC	CASSQDWASGPGTQYF
TRBV29-1	.	17	few	TRBJ2-1	TGCAGCGTTGAGGTTTGGGGCAGCTCCGAAATTTACAATGAGCAGTTCTTC	CSVEVWGSSEIYNEQFF
TRBV20-1	.	14	.	TRBJ2-7	TGCAGTGCTAAAGCCCCGGGACGATCCTACGAGCAGTACTTC	CSAKAPGRSYEQYF
TRBV28	.	14	.	TRBJ1-3	TGTGCCAGTGACGGACGTAGCTCTGGAAACACCATATATTTT	CASDGRSSGNTIYF
TRBV14	.	13	few	TRBJ1-4	TGTGCCAGCAGCCGTGGGCAAAGTGAAAAACTGTTTTTT	CASSRGQSEKLFF
TRBV28	.	17	.	TRBJ1-5	TGTGCCAGCAGTTTATTGAGGGGACACGAAAGCAATCAGCCCCAGCATTTT	CASSLLRGHESNQPQHF
TRBV20-1	TRBD2	16	.	TRBJ2-1	TGCAGTGCTAGACCTCTCGGGACTAGCGGTTACAATGAGCAGTTCTTC	CSARPLGTSGYNEQFF
TRBV5-1	.	15	.	TRBJ2-2	TGCGCCAGCAGCCCCGGGAGACCGAACACCGGGGAGCTGTTTTTT	CASSPGRPNTGELFF
TRBV5-1	.	15	.	TRBJ1-3	TGCGCCAGCAGCTTGGAAGTGGGCTCTGGAAACACCATATATTTT	CASSLEVGSGNTIYF
TRBV29-1	.	11	once	TRBJ2-3	TGCAGCGGATTAAAAACGGATACGCAGTATTTT	CSGLKTDTQYF
TRBV7-9	.	15	few	TRBJ1-4	TGTGCCAGCAGCCTGGGGGGCAGTTCGAGTGAAAAACTGTTTTTT	CASSLGGSSSEKLFF
TRBV5-6	TRBD2	18	.	TRBJ2-3	TGTGCCAGCAGCTTCGGACTAGCGGGGGGGCCCCGCACAGATACGCAGTATTTT	CASSFGLAGGPRTDTQYF
TRBV20-1	.	11	many	TRBJ1-1	TGCAGTGCGCGGGGAGACACTGAAGCTTTCTTT	CSARGDTEAFF
TRBV10-3	TRBD1	12	few	TRBJ1-1	TGTGCCAGCTCCACAGGGGAAACTGAAGCTTTCTTT	CASSTGETEAFF
TRBV29-1	TRBD1	14	.	TRBJ2-1	TGCAGCGTGACCCGGGACAGGGGGCGAAATGAGCAGTTCTTC	CSVTRDRGRNEQFF
TRBV14	.	15	few	TRBJ2-1	TGTGCCAGCAGCCAAGATCTTAACCGGAACAATGAGCAGTTCTTC	CASSQDLNRNNEQFF
TRBV12-3/TRBV12-4	.	14	.	TRBJ1-2	TGTGCCAGCAGTCAAACACCTGTTATCTATGGCTACACCTTC	CASSQTPVIYGYTF
TRBV28	.	12	.	TRBJ2-1	TGTGCCAGCAGTCCTCCCTTGAGGGAGCAGTTCTTC	CASSPPLREQFF
TRBV20-1	TRBD1	16	.	TRBJ2-1	TGCAGTGCTCCCGGGACAGGGGGTTGGTCCTACAATGAGCAGTTCTTC	CSAPGTGGWSYNEQFF
TRBV27	.	15	.	TRBJ2-3	TGTGCCAGCAGCCAAGGGGGGGGGCGCACAGATACGCAGTATTTT	CASSQGGGRTDTQYF
TRBV5-1	TRBD1	15	.	TRBJ2-1	TGCGCCAGCAGCTTGGGGGGACAGTCCTACAATGAGCAGTTCTTC	CASSLGGQSYNEQFF
TRBV20-1	.	14	few	TRBJ2-1	TGCAGTGCGATTTGGGCTGGGGGGTACAATGAGCAGTTCTTC	CSAIWAGGYNEQFF
TRBV20-1	TRBD2	15	.	TRBJ2-5	TGCAGTGCTAGGGTTGGGACTAGAACTTCAGAGACCCAGTACTTC	CSARVGTRTSETQYF
TRBV28	.	14	.	TRBJ2-3	TGTGCCATCCGGGAAGGTAGTAACACAGACACGCAGTATTTT	CAIREGSNTDTQYF
TRBV9	TRBD1	14	few	TRBJ1-1	TGTGCCAGCAGCGTAGTAGGGACAGGGCGGGAAGCTTTCTTT	CASSVVGTGREAFF
TRBV29-1	.	12	.	TRBJ2-5	TGCAGCGTCGACCGGGGTGAAGAGACCCAGTACTTC	CSVDRGEETQYF
TRBV18	TRBD2	14	.	TRBJ2-5	TGTGCCAGCTCACCAAGGCGGGAGGCGGAGACCCAGTACTTC	CASSPRREAETQYF
TRBV3-1	.	11	.	TRBJ2-1	TGTGCCAGCAGCACCCCCATTGAGCAGTTCTTC	CASSTPIEQFF
TRBV12-3/TRBV12-4	TRBD1	13	few	TRBJ1-5	TGTGCCAGCATGACAGGGTATTTTCAGCCCCAGCATTTT	CASMTGYFQPQHF
TRBV9	.	15	few	TRBJ2-3	TGTGCCAGCAGCCCTGACCTCCCCTCGTTCGATACGCAGTATTTT	CASSPDLPSFDTQYF
TRBV5-4	TRBD2	15	.	TRBJ2-4	TGTGCCAGCAGACCCGGGGGGGGTCCCAAAAACATTCAGTACTTC	CASRPGGGPKNIQYF
TRBV7-2	TRBD2	13	.	TRBJ2-2	TGTGCCAGCAGCTCACTAGCGGGAGGGGAGCTGTTTTTT	CASSSLAGGELFF
TRBV7-2	.	14	few	TRBJ2-3	TGTGCCAGCAGCTTAAGAGGGCCCGTCGATACGCAGTATTTT	CASSLRGPVDTQYF
TRBV29-1	TRBD1	12	.	TRBJ1-1	TGCAGCGCAGGGACAGGGATCACTGAAGCTTTCTTT	CSAGTGITEAFF
TRBV3-1	TRBD2	15	.	TRBJ2-5	TGTGCCAGCAGCGCCGCGGGGGTTTTTCAAGAGACCCAGTACTTC	CASSAAGVFQETQYF
TRBV12-3/TRBV12-4	.	15	.	TRBJ2-5	TGTGCCGGCAGCCTTGGCCCGCGGATCCAAGAGACCCAGTACTTC	CAGSLGPRIQETQYF
TRBV19	TRBD1	15	.	TRBJ1-4	TGTGCCAGTAGGGCACGACAGGGAGGTAATGAAAAACTGTTTTTT	CASRARQGGNEKLFF
TRBV14	.	13	.	TRBJ2-7	TGTGCCAGCAGCCAGGACGTTGCCTACGAGCAGTACTTC	CASSQDVAYEQYF
TRBV29-1	TRBD1	13	.	TRBJ2-7	TGCAGCGGTACCGGACAGGGACTCTACGAGCAGTACTTC	CSGTGQGLYEQYF
TRBV9	.	14	many	TRBJ2-3	TGTGCCAGCAGCGTTTTACAGGGCACAGATACGCAGTATTTT	CASSVLQGTDTQYF
TRBV27	.	14	few	TRBJ1-5	TGTGCCAGCAGTCAGAAGACAGGCGGCCAGCCCCAGCATTTT	CASSQKTGGQPQHF
TRBV7-9	.	15	few	TRBJ2-3	TGTGCCAGCAGCTCCGGGACTCCCCGCACAGATACGCAGTATTTT	CASSSGTPRTDTQYF
TRBV24-1	.	13	.	TRBJ1-4	TGTGCCACCAGCGTGAGGGGTGGTGAAAAACTGTTTTTT	CATSVRGGEKLFF
TRBV12-3/TRBV12-4	.	14	.	TRBJ2-7	TGTGTCAGCACTCTTCGGGCAGAGAGTTACGAGCAGTACTTC	CVSTLRAESYEQYF
TRBV6-1	TRBD2	18	once	TRBJ2-1	TGTGCCAGCAGTGGACTAGCGGAGCCAGTGAGCTCCTACAATGAGCAGTTCTTC	CASSGLAEPVSSYNEQFF